This T cell receptor (beta chain) was observed in a study of response to subunit inactivated influenza vaccine. Study observations and caveats: Each seasonal flu vaccination may recruit only limited new T cells, authors suggested.

Each CDR3 protein is one row after TCRdb ran MiXCR on the RT-PCR reads. The table records around 850,000 distinct CDR3 sequences, around 20% of them present only once. V dropped 3 bases and J dropped 2 bases, with 12 bases sitting between them. This CDR3 is 15 amino acids long. Germline-derived CDR1 and CDR2 are SEHNR and FQNEAQ (reference sequence). In this sample, this clonotype turned up a few times. What it binds is unknown. The chain combines TRBV7-9 with TRBJ2-3; TRBD2 might be the D (5 bases). The sequencing here drew on PBMCs from blood, taken 4 to 6 days after vaccination. This sequence originates from a man aged 45-65 years who received an inactivated influenza vaccine. The CDR3 coding sequence is TGTGCCAGCAGCTTGGAGGCAGCCCCCACAGATACGCAGTATTTT. The encoded protein is CASSLEAAPTDTQYF.